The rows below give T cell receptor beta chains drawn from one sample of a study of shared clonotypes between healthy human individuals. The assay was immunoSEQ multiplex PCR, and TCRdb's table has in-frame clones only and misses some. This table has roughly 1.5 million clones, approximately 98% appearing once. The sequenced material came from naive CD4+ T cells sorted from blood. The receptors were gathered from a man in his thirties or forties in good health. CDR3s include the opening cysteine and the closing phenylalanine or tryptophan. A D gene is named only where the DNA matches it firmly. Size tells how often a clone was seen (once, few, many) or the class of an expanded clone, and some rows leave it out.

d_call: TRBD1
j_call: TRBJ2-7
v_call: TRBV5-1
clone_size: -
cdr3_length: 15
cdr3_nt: TGCGCCAGCAGCTTGGTAGCAGGGGGCCCCTACGAGCAGTACTTC
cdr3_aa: CASSLVAGGPYEQYF

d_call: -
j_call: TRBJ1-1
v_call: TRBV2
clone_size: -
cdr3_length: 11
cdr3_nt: TGTGCCAGCAGGTCGGCAGGGGAAGCTTTCTTT
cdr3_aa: CASRSAGEAFF

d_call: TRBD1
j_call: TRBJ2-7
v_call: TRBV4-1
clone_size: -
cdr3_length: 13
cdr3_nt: TGCGCCAGCAGCTCTACAGGGGCCTACGAGCAGTACTTC
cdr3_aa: CASSSTGAYEQYF

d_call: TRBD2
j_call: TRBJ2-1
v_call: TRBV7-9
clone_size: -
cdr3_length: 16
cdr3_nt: TGTGCCAGCAGCTTAAACAGCGGGAGTCCCTACAATGAGCAGTTCTTC
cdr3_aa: CASSLNSGSPYNEQFF

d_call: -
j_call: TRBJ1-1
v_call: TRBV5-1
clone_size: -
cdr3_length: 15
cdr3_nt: TGCGCCAGCAGCTCAATGACAGTAACGAACACTGAAGCTTTCTTT
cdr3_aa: CASSSMTVTNTEAFF

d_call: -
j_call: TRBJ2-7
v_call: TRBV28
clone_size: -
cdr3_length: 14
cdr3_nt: TGTGCCAGCAGCGGCCCAGCGGCACAGTACGAGCAGTACTTC
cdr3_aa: CASSGPAAQYEQYF

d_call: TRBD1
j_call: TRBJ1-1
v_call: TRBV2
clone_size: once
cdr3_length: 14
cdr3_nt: TGTGCCAGCAGAGGACAGGGGGGGAGCACTGAAGCTTTCTTT
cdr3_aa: CASRGQGGSTEAFF

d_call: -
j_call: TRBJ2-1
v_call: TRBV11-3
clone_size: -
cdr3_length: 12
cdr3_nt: TGTGCCAGCAGCGAGACGCGCAATGAGCAGTTCTTC
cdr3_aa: CASSETRNEQFF

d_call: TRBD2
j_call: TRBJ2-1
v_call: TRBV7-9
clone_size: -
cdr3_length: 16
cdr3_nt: TGTGCCAGCAGCTCCTGGGCGGGAGGGCCCTACAATGAGCAGTTCTTC
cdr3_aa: CASSSWAGGPYNEQFF

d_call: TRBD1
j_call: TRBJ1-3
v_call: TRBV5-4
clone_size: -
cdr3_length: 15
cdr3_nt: TGTGCCAGCAGCGTGAGGACAGGGACCGGAAACACCATATATTTT
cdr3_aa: CASSVRTGTGNTIYF

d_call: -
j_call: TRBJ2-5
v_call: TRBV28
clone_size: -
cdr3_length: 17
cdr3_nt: TGTGCCACCCAGAGGTTGGGGTGGAAACTTGTGGCAGAGACCCAGTACTTC
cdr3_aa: CATQRLGWKLVAETQYF

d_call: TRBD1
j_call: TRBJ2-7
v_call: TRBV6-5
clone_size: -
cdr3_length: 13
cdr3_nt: TGTGCCAGCAGGAGGGACAGGGGGCTCGAGCAGTACTTC
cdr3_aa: CASRRDRGLEQYF

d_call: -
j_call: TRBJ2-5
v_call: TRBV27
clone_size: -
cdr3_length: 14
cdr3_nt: TGTGCCAGCAGTCCGCCGAGCAGGGGAGAGACCCAGTACTTC
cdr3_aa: CASSPPSRGETQYF

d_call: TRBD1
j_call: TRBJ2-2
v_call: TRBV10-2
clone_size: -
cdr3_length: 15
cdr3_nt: TGCGCCAGCAGTACCTGGACAGGGAATCGCGGGGAGCTGTTTTTT
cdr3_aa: CASSTWTGNRGELFF

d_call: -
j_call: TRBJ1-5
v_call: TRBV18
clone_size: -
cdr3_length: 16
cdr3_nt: TGTGCCAGCTCACCCCTCTCGGCAGAATATAATCAGCCCCAGCATTTT
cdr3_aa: CASSPLSAEYNQPQHF

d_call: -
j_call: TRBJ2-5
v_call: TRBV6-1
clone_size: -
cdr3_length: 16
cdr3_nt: TGTGCCAGCAGTGACCTCCCTGACGTAGAGGGAGAGACCCAGTACTTC
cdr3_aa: CASSDLPDVEGETQYF

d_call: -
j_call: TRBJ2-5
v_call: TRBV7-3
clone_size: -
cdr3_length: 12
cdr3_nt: TGTGCCAGCAGCTCCGCGCCCGGGACCCAGTACTTC
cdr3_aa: CASSSAPGTQYF

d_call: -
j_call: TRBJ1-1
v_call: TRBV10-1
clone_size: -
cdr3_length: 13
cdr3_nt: TGCGCCAGCAGTGATCTGGGGATCGCTGAAGCTTTCTTT
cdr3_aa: CASSDLGIAEAFF

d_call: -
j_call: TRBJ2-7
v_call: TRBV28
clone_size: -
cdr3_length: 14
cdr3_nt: TGTGCCAGCAGTTACAGGACAGCCTCCTACGAGCAGTACTTC
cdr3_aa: CASSYRTASYEQYF

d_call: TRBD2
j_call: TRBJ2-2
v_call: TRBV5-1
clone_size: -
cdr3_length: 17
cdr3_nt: TGCGCCAGCAGCTTGCTACTAGCGGGAGTGAACACCGGGGAGCTGTTTTTT
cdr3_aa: CASSLLLAGVNTGELFF

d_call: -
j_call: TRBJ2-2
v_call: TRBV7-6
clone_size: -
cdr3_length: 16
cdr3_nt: TGTGCCAGCAGCTTAGCAGGGGGCGGGACTACCGGGGAGCTGTTTTTT
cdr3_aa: CASSLAGGGTTGELFF

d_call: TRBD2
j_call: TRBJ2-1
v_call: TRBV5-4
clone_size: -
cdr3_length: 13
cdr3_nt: TGTGCCGGCCGACTAGCGGGGAAGAATGAGCAGTTCTTC
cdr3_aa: CAGRLAGKNEQFF

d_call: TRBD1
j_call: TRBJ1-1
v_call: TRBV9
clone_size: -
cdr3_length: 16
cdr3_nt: TGTGCCAGCAGCGTTGGACCGACAGGGGGGAACACTGAAGCTTTCTTT
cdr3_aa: CASSVGPTGGNTEAFF

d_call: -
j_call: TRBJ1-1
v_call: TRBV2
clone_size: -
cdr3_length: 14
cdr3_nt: TGTGCCAGCAGAATTGGTTCGGGGGATCTTGAAGCTTTCTTT
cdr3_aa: CASRIGSGDLEAFF

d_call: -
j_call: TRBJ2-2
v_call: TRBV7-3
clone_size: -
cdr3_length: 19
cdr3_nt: TGTGCCAGCAGCTTAACCCCCCCCGGCAGAGGGGGTGACACCGGGGAGCTGTTTTTT
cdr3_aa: CASSLTPPGRGGDTGELFF

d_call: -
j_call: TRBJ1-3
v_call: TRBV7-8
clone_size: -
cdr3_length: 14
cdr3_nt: TGTGCCAGCAGCTTAGCGGGCTCTGGAAACACCATATATTTT
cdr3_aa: CASSLAGSGNTIYF

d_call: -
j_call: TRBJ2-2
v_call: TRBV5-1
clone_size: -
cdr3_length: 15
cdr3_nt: TGCGCCAGCAGTTACTCCGCCCAAGGGACCGGGGAGCTGTTTTTT
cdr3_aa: CASSYSAQGTGELFF

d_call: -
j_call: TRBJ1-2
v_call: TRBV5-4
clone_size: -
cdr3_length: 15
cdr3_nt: TGTGCCAGCAGCTTAGAGGGAGCGGTTAACTATGGCTACACCTTC
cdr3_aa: CASSLEGAVNYGYTF

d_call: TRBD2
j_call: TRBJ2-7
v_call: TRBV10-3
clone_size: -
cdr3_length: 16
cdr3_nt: TGTGCCATCGGGACTAGCGGGAGGGGAGGGACCTACGAGCAGTACTTC
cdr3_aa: CAIGTSGRGGTYEQYF

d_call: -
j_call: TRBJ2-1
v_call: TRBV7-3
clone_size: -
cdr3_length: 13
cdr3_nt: TGTGCCAGCAGCTTAGGCAGCTACAATGAGCAGTTCTTC
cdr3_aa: CASSLGSYNEQFF

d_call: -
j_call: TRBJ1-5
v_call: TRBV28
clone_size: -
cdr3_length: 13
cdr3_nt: TGTGCCAGCAGGCCCTCGGGACAACAGCCCCAGCATTTT
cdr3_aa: CASRPSGQQPQHF

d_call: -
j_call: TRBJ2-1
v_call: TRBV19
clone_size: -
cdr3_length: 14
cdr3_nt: TGTGCCAGTAGTATAGATCGCGGCTACAATGAGCAGTTCTTC
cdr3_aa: CASSIDRGYNEQFF

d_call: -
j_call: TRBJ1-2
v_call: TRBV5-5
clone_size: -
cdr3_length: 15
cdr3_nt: TGTGCCAGCAGCTTGGGGGACTTGATTAACTATGGCTACACCTTC
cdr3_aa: CASSLGDLINYGYTF

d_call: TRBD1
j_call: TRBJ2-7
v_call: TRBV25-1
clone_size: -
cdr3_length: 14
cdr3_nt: TGTGCCAGCAGTTTCGGGACAGGGTTCCACGAGCAGTACTTC
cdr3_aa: CASSFGTGFHEQYF

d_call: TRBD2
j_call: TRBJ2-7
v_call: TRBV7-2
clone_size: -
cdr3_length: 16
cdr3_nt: TGTGCCAGCAGCTTCGTTGGGACTAGCGGGAGTCACGAGCAGTACTTC
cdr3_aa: CASSFVGTSGSHEQYF

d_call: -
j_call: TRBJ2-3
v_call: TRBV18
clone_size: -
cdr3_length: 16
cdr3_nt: TGTGCCAGCTCACCCATCCGCGGAAAGAGCACAGATACGCAGTATTTT
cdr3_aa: CASSPIRGKSTDTQYF